This T cell receptor (beta chain) was identified during a study of human T cells and chemical hapten exposure. Germline V gives CDR1 MNHNY, CDR2 SVGAGI (reference sequence). Trimming cost V 4 bases and J 4 bases; bases outside gene matches: 1. The CDR3 sequence is 13 residues long. Time point denoted: pre-sensitization, week 0. The treatment denotes: therapeutic diphenylcyclopropenone sensitization with weekly scalp DPC. From the RACE reads, TCRdb called clonotypes with MiXCR, one entry per CDR3 protein. Of around 250,000 distinct CDR3 sequences listed, 7.5% to 9% were seen once; the top ten hold 2% to 2.5%.

The clonotype was recovered from a woman aged 40 to 50 with alopecia areata. Some clones in this sample may be carry-over from other donors' samples. The sequencing here drew on whole blood, taken in connection with sensitization to the hapten diphenylcyclopropenone (DPC). This sequence joins TRBV6-6 and TRBJ2-3, with 8 bases identical to TRBD1. CDR3 region: CASSSGGSDTQYF. The CDR3 coding sequence is TGTGCCAGCAGTTCAGGGGGCTCAGATACGCAGTATTTT.